These 6 T cell receptor beta chains were sequenced from one sample in a study of regulatory T cells in long-lasting Graves disease. Library construction for TCR beta used iRepertoire HTBI primers and Arm-PCR of CDR3 regions. In TCRdb, the multiplex PCR reads were re-called with MiXCR into one record per CDR3 protein. The sample carries about 620,000 distinct CDR3 sequences, around 17% recorded once. The time point was: newly diagnosed GD, antithyroid drugs for less than 3 months. Extracted PBMC RNA gave rise to the TCR library. The sample was also reused in another study, on T cells in Graves' hyperthyroidism and ophthalmopathy.

The sample was peripheral blood mononuclear cells (PBMCs), taken at new diagnosis, from a patient treated with antithyroid drugs. Source of these receptors: a young woman with Graves disease.

This clonotype appeared many times. The chain uses TRBV28 and TRBJ2-7; D may be TRBD2 (6 bases). Germline values: CDR1 MDHEN, CDR2 SYDVKM. The CDR3 runs to 22 residues. The germline V and J ends were trimmed by 1 base and 5 bases, with 36 bases remaining between them. The CDR3 is CASSLFSREWWGVAGPIDEQYF. CDR3 in DNA: TGTGCCAGCAGTTTATTTTCCAGGGAATGGTGGGGGGTAGCAGGGCCGATCGACGAGCAGTACTTC.

Many counts were recorded for this clonotype. The V gene is TRBV6-1, the J gene TRBJ1-2; TRBD1 is a possible D gene (5 bases). The CDR3 has 15 amino acids. The germline CDR1 and CDR2 sequences are MNHNS and SASEGT. The germline V and J ends were trimmed by 5 bases and 1 base, with 14 bases remaining between them. This chain's CDR3 is CASSPDGTDNYGYTF. In nucleotides, the CDR3 is TGTGCCAGCAGTCCAGACGGGACCGATAACTATGGCTACACCTTC.

The chain has TRBV30 and TRBJ1-2; D perhaps matches TRBD1 (5 bases). CDR3 length: 15 residues. The V end was cut by 1 base, the J end by 4 bases, with 16 bases between. The germline V gene has CDR1 GTSNPN and CDR2 SVGIG (reference sequence). The CDR3 region has the DNA TGTGCCTGGAGTGAGTCGGGGCGTGTGATCTATGGCTACACCTTC. The encoded protein is CAWSESGRVIYGYTF. Full variable domain (missing parts from reference TRBV30 and TRBJ1-2): SQTIHQWPATLVQPVGSPLSLECTVEGTSNPNLYWYRQAAGRGLQLLFYSVGIGQISSEVPQNLSASRPQDRQFILSSKKLLLSDSGFYLCAWSESGRVIYGYTFGSGTRLTVV.

This clonotype was recorded at least ten times. The chain joins TRBV27 to TRBJ2-2, with a possible D match to TRBD2 (7 bases). The germline CDR1 and CDR2 sequences are MNHEY and SMNVEV (reference sequence). The CDR3 is 14 amino acids. V lost 6 bases and J 5 bases, leaving 13 bases between the germline ends. The CDR3 DNA is TGTGCCAGCAGGTCTCGGGGGGCGACCGGGGAGCTGTTTTTT. Its protein is CASRSRGATGELFF.

In its sample, this clonotype was seen a few times. V gene TRBV6-1 combines with J gene TRBJ2-1; D remains ambiguous. The CDR3 spans 15 residues. The V end was cut by 2 bases, the J end by 2 bases, with 10 bases between. Germline CDR1 is MNHNS and CDR2 is SASEGT. This CDR3 is CASSELGRPYNEQFF. CDR3 nucleotide sequence: TGTGCCAGCAGTGAATTAGGACGACCCTACAATGAGCAGTTCTTC.

This clonotype was found many times. The CDR3 protein is CASTSGYGYTF. The CDR3 bases are TGTGCCAGCACCTCCGGGTATGGCTACACCTTC. J is TRBJ1-2 and V is TRBV7-2; no firm D call. Germline CDR1 SGHTA, CDR2 FQGNSA. The V end was cut by 7 bases, the J end by 5 bases, with 8 bases between. This CDR3 is 11 amino acids long.